This TCR beta chain derives from a study of cytomegalovirus exposure and HLA in healthy donors (dated by TCRdb to the late 2010s). Background for the entire study: An earlier analysis of approximately 600 of the donors reported roughly 270 Gb of sequence data and around 110 million unique TCR beta sequences from about 200 million T cells. Both class I and class II loci were covered by HLA typing, at four-digit resolution. Because of strong linkage in the cohort, five DR-DQ haplotypes were treated as single units for association and clustering. The study was designed to test whether signatures of past pathogen exposure could be identified by cataloging public T cell receptors. Roughly 310 gigabases of sequencing data and some 85 million unique TCR sequences were included in an early release covering about 620 HLA-typed donors. The study profiled the T cell repertoires of hundreds of subjects by immunosequencing and related them to cytomegalovirus serostatus. Every repertoire in the discovery cohort had been generated on one and the same sequencing platform. Besides the first cohort of 500 to 700 subjects, a separate validation cohort made up of over 100 different subjects was used. Across some 400 genotyped donors of the cohort, an average of about 240,000 unique TCR beta nucleotide sequences per donor were sequenced, and roughly a sixth of those sequences were non-productive. Donor age, sex, ethnicity and CMV serostatus were compiled together with the repertoire data. Typing coverage differed by locus: A, B, C, DRB1 and DQB1 were typed in roughly 620-630 donors, DQA1 in about 560, DPA1 in over 600, and DPB1 in about 450. A later analysis re-analyzed previously published TCR beta repertoires from roughly 600 donors and added high-resolution HLA genotyping to study TCR occurrence patterns. An earlier analysis of around 540 of the donors applied high-throughput TCR beta sequencing to assess whether each TCR beta V gene segment acted as functional or pseudogenic. To predict cytomegalovirus infection status, the study brought together high-throughput TCR immunosequencing, statistical association of individual TCRs with disease status, and machine learning. The later analysis used no new phenotypic data to find candidate immune exposures, relying instead on TCR beta sequences and their occurrence across donors. A later genetic analysis took genome-wide SNP genotypes for about three fifths of the 666 donors and used that subset as a discovery cohort. Of the 350 to 400 genotyped donors, 65% to 90% fell in the genetic ancestry cluster associated with self-reported Caucasian donors. What the authors observed across the whole study: The authors suggested that the approach could potentially be extended to other disease states and immunological phenotypes. Because counts were too low, about 15 rarely observed V segments, including chromosome 9 orphons, were left out of the earlier analysis of approximately 580 of the donors. Only TCR beta chains were sequenced in this cohort, and the absence of alpha or paired-chain data limited detectable features. In a later analysis, about 17,000 TCR beta sequences were associated with specific HLA alleles at a false discovery rate of 0.05. In the study, 150 to 200 TCR beta chains were listed as associated with cytomegalovirus. In vitro tests confirmed that a few of the cytomegalovirus-associated TCR beta chains recognize cytomegalovirus antigens. Most CMV-associated TCR beta chains appeared to be HLA-restricted in a later analysis, and the HLA associations seemed to be driven largely by CMV exposure. In a later analysis, the rate of TCR association differed among HLA loci, with DRB1 alleles having the most associated TCRs and HLA-C alleles having the fewest. Cytomegalovirus status was reported to be diagnosed by the classifier with high specificity and sensitivity in both the original and validation cohorts. Linkage disequilibrium might explain the correlated functional status among segregating V segments, but an unknown experimental factor could not be ruled out. Compared with equally common non-associated chains, HLA-associated TCR beta chains in a later analysis were more clonally expanded and had lower generation probabilities. The presence/absence analyses assumed that sequencing depth was roughly uniform across donors, and that assumption may not be true. A further reported finding was that TCR beta sequences accurately predicted the HLA-A and HLA-B alleles for most subjects in the first cohort. Most TCR sequences were seen in very few donors, while some public TCRs were found in many individuals. When HLA alleles, especially DR and DQ, strongly co-occurred, TCR associations were difficult to assign to individual alleles. In a later genetic analysis, a missense DCLRE1C variant was associated with V-gene and J-gene trimming of TCR beta chains, and the association was replicated in an independent cohort. Because some donors lacked HLA typing at each locus, the association tests relied only on the typed subset. Compared with the roughly 600-donor mean, donors in an Asian-associated ancestry cluster had fewer N-insertions in productive TCRs, according to a later genetic analysis. A later analysis reported that several top co-occurrence clusters appeared linked to parvovirus B19, influenza, CMV and Epstein-Barr virus. A cluster of highly shared sequence variants was judged likely to represent a technical artifact of the sequencing pipeline. Broadly in line with IMGT annotations, most TCR beta V segments showed up in productive rearrangements about 87% or about 30% of the time in an earlier analysis of 587 of the donors. CMV serostatus was the only immune exposure information available for the cohort.

The cohort comprised fewer than 700 healthy bone marrow donors. Cohort members were all nominally healthy when sampled, although unrecorded immune exposures were likely present. The donor tested CMV seronegative, placing the donor among the 350 to 400 seronegative members of the cohort. Each donor provided a peripheral blood sample, and peripheral blood mononuclear cells were used for TCR beta sequencing. The Qiagen DNeasy Blood Extraction Kit was used to extract genomic DNA from the blood cell samples. The library came from the immunoSEQ multiplex PCR assay. For the multiplex PCR, a mixture combining 60 forward primers for TCR Vbeta segments and 13 reverse primers for TCR Jbeta segments was used. Amplification of the CDR3 region of rearranged TCR beta genes was performed with a multiplex PCR assay on genomic DNA. Amplified TCR beta libraries were sequenced as 87-base-pair reads on the Illumina HiSeq System. The authors' analysis ran thus. In a later analysis, some 80 million unique TCR beta chains were counted across the roughly 700 repertoires, and about 10 million of these chains were shared by at least two donors. Raw reads were error-corrected and collapsed into unique sequences by a nearest-neighbor algorithm in which closely related sequences were merged to remove PCR and sequencing errors. Alignment of CDR3 sequences to IMGT reference sequences was used to assign V, D and J gene segments. Each retained sequence needed at least a six-nucleotide match to both a V gene segment and a J gene segment. A rearrangement counted as productive if the CDR3 had no stop codons and remained in frame with V and J, and every other rearrangement counted as non-productive. CDR3 was defined by IMGT convention, running from the second conserved V-encoded cysteine to the conserved J-encoded phenylalanine. In an earlier analysis of around 540 of the donors, sequences lacking an unambiguous match to a single V gene segment were excluded. An earlier analysis of a few hundred of the donors called V segments functional above 56.7% productive rearrangements and segregating when the between-donor standard deviation exceeded 5%. A statistical classification framework was built for diagnosing cytomegalovirus status from the catalog of TCR beta chain sequences. In a later analysis, TCR nucleotide sequences were compared against IMGT/GENE-DB human TR gene sequences so that V and J genes could be assigned. Using the TCRdist pipeline, a later analysis assigned CDR3 sequences along with most-parsimonious VDJ recombination scenarios. In a later analysis, each TCR beta chain was defined by its CDR3 amino acid sequence together with its V-gene family, and reads without a unique V-gene family were excluded. As a way to deal with suspected cross-contamination and a sequencing artifact, a later analysis dropped hundreds of nucleotide sequences that were highly shared and had low generation probability. A later analysis calculated a clonal expansion index for each public chain from normalized within-repertoire ranks of inferred template counts. In a later analysis, generation probabilities were computed using a VDJ recombination model fitted to out-of-frame rearrangements, and the results were checked against IGoR. Hypergeometric tests were used in a later analysis to score TCR-TCR, TCR-HLA and TCR-CMV co-occurrence, with a repertoire-size bias correction applied to the TCR pairs. To estimate false discovery rates, a later analysis permuted the HLA or CMV assignments 20 times. In a later analysis, co-occurring TCRs were grouped using DBSCAN, and TCRdist sequence similarity was added for clustering within HLA-allele-positive subsets. Repertoires with fewer than 30,000 or more than 120,000 public chains were left out of co-occurrence clustering, as were four to six repertoires with anomalous nucleotide sharing. TCRdb obtained this table from immuneACCESS and retained in-frame rearrangements with V and J assigned. These tables miss some clones; where compared with another copy, unresolved V genes account for less than half of the shortfall, and the remainder is unexplained. The V and J calls and the clone size are those of that table, but D and trimming were determined from the DNA. Present in this sample are over 100,000 clones, about 70% of which were seen just once. Roughly 0.87% of the sample belongs to the ten largest clones.

This clone was recorded a few times. Its antigen remains unidentified. One base away there is no much larger clone; base qualities are not given. The receptor was derived from a woman in her 30s in good health and CMV-seronegative. The sample consisted of PBMCs.

The CDR3 loop reads CASSLYSTQGYTF. The bases are TGTGCCAGCAGCCTCTACAGCACACAAGGCTACACCTTC. The chain joins TRBV6-5 to TRBJ1-2, with the D gene uncertain. At the junction V is shortened by 6 bases and J by 8 bases, with 16 bases in between. The CDR3 covers 13 residues, taking in both the cysteine and the phenylalanine. The read is trimmed to its CDR3 DNA, 39 bases read in frame from base 1. The germline V gene yields MNHEY for CDR1 and SVGAGI for CDR2.